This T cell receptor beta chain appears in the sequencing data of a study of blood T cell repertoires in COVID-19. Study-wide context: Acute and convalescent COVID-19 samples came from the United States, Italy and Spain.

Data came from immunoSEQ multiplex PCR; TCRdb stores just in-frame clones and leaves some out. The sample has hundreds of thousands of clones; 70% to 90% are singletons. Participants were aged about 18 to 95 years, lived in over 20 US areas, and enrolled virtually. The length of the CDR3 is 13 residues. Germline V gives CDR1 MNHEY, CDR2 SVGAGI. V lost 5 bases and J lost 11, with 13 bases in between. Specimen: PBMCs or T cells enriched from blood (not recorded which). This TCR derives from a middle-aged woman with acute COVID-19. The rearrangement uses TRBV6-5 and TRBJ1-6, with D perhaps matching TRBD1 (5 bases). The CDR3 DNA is TGTGCCAGCAGTCCATCAGGGAGGACACCCCTCCACTTT. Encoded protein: CASSPSGRTPLHF.